This T cell receptor (beta chain) is drawn from a study of T cell responses to AZD1222 COVID-19 vaccine. This table comes from immunoSEQ multiplex PCR, and its TCRdb copy is limited to in-frame clones, with some not included. This table holds about 69,000 clones, 70% to 90% found once. With 5 bases removed from V and 8 bases from J, the gap between germline ends came to 13 bases. This CDR3 has 13 amino acids. The V gene's germline CDR1 is MNHEY and CDR2 SMNVEV (reference sequence). V and J are TRBV27 and TRBJ2-1; no firm D call. The specimen comprised peripheral blood, sampled 28 days after the second AZD1222 dose. The clonotype comes from an adult who received the AZD1222 COVID-19 vaccine. The CDR3 region is CASSQLRWDEQFF. CDR3 DNA: TGTGCCAGCAGTCAACTAAGGTGGGATGAGCAGTTCTTC.